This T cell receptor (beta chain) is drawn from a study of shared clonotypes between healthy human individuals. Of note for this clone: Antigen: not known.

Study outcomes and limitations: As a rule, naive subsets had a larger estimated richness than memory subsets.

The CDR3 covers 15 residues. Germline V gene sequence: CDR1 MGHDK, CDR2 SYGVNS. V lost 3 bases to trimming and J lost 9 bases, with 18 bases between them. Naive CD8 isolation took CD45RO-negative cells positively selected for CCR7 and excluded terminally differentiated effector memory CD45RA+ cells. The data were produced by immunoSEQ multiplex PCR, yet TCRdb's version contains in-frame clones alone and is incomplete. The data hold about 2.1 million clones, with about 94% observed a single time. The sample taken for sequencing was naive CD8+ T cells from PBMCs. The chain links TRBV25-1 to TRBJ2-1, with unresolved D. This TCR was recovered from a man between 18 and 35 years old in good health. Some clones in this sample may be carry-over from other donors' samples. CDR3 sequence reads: CASSESVGFFGEQFF. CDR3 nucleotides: TGTGCCAGCAGTGAGTCGGTGGGGTTTTTTGGTGAGCAGTTCTTC.